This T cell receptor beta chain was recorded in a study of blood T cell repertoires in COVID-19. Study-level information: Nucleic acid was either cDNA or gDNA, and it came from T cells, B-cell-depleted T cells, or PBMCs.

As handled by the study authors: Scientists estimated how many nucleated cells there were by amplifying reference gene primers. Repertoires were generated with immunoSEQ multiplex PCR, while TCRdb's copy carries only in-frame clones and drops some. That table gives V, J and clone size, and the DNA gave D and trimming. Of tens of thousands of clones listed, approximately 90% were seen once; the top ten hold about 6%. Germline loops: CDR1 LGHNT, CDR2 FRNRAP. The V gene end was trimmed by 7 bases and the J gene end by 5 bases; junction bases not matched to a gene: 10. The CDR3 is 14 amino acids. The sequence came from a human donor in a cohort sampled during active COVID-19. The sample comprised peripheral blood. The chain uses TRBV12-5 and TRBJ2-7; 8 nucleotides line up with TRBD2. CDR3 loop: CASANSGGRNEQYF. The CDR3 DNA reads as TGTGCTAGTGCCAATTCGGGGGGGAGGAACGAGCAGTACTTC.